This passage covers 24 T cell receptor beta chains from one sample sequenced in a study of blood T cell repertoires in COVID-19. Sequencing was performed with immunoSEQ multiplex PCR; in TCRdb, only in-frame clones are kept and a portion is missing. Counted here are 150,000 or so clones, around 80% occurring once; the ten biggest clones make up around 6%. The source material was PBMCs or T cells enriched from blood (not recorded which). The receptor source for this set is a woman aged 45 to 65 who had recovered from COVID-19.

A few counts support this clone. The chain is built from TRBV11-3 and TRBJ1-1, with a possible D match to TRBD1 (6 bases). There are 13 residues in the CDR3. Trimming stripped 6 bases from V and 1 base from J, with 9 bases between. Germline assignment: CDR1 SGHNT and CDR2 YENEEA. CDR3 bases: TGTGCCAGCAGTCGACAGGAGAACACTGAAGCTTTCTTT. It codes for CASSRQENTEAFF.

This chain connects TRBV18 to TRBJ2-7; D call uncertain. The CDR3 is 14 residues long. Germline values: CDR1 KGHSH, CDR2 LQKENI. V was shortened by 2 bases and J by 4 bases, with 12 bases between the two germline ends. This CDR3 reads CASSPDLQTYEQYF. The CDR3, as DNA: TGTGCCAGCTCACCAGATCTTCAAACTTACGAGCAGTACTTC.

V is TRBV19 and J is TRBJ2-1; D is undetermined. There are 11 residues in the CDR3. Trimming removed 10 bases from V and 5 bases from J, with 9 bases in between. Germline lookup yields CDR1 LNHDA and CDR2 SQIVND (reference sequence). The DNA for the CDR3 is TGTGCCACCAAGAGGAACAATGAGCAGTTCTTC. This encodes CATKRNNEQFF. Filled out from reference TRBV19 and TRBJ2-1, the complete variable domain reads DGGITQSPKYLFRKEGQNVTLSCEQNLNHDAMYWYRQDPGQGLRLIYYSQIVNDFQKGDIAEGYSVSREKKESFPLTVTSAQKNPTAFYLCATKRNNEQFFGPGTRLTVL.

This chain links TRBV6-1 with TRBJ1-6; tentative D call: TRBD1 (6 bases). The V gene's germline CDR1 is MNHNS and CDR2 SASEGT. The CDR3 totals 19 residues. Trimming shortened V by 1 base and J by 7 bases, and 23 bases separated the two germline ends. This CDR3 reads CASSEVLNGLGQLNSPLHF. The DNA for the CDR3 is TGTGCCAGCAGTGAAGTTTTAAACGGGCTTGGACAGCTCAATTCACCCCTCCACTTT.

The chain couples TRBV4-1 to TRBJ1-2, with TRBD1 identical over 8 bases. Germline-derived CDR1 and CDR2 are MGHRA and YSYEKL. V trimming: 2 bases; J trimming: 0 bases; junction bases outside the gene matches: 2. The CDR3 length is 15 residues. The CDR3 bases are TGCGCCAGCAGCCAACCGGACAGGGCTAACTATGGCTACACCTTC. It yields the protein CASSQPDRANYGYTF.

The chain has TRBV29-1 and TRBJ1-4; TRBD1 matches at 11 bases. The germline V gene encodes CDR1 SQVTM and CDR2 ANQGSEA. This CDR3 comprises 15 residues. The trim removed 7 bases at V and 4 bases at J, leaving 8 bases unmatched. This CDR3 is CSAGGQGGFNEKLFF. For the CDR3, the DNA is TGCAGCGCCGGGGGACAGGGGGGGTTTAATGAAAAACTGTTTTTT.

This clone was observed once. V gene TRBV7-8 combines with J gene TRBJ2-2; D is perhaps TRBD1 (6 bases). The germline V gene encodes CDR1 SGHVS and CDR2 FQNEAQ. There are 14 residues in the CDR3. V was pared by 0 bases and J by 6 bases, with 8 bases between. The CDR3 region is CASSLAGAPGELFF. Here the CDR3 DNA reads TGTGCCAGCAGCTTAGCGGGGGCTCCCGGGGAGCTGTTTTTT.

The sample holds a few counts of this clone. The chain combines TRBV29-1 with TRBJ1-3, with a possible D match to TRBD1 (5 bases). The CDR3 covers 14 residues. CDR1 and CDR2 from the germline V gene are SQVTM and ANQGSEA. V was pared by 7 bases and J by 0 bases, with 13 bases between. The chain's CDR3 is CSADLTGSGNTIYF. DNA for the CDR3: TGCAGCGCAGATCTCACAGGCTCTGGAAACACCATATATTTT.

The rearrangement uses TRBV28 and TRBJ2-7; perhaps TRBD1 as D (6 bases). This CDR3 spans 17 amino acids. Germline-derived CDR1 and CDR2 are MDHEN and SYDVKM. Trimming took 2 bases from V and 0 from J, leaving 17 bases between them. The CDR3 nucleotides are TGTGCCAGCAGTTTACAATTGGACAGTTTCTACTCCTACGAGCAGTACTTC. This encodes CASSLQLDSFYSYEQYF.

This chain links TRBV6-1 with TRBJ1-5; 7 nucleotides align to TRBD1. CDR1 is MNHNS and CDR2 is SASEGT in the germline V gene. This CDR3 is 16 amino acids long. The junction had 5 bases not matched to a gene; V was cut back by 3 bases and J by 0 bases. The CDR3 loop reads CASSEDRTYSNQPQHF. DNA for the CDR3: TGTGCCAGCAGTGAGGACAGGACGTATAGCAATCAGCCCCAGCATTTT.

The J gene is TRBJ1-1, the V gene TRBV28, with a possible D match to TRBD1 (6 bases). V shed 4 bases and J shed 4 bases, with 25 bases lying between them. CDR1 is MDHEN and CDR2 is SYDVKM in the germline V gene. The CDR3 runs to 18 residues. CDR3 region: CASSSLDSAHPQGTEAFF. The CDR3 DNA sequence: TGTGCCAGCAGTTCTCTGGACAGCGCCCATCCCCAGGGCACTGAAGCTTTCTTT.

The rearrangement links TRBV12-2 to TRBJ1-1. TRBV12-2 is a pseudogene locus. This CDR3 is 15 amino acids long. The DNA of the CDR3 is TGTGCAAGTCGCTTAGCAAAAGCGGGGAGCACTGAAGCTTTCTTT. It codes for CASRLAKAGSTEAFF.

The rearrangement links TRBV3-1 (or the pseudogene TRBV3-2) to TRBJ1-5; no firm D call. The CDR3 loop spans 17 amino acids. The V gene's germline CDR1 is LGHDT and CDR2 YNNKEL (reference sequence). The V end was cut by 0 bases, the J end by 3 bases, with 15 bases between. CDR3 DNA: TGTGCCAGCAGCCAAGATGGGCCTTGGGGAGACAATCAGCCCCAGCATTTT. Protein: CASSQDGPWGDNQPQHF.

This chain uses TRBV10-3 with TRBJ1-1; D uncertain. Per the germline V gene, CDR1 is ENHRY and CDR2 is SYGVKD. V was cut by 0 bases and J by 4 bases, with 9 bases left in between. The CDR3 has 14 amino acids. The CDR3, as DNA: TGTGCCATCAGTGAGTCAATGGGAGGCACTGAAGCTTTCTTT. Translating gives CAISESMGGTEAFF.

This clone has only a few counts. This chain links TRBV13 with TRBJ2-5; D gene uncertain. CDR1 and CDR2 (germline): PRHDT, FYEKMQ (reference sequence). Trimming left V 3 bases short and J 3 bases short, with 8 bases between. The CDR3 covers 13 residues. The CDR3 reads CASSFRVEETQYF. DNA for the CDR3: TGTGCCAGCAGCTTTCGGGTGGAAGAGACCCAGTACTTC.

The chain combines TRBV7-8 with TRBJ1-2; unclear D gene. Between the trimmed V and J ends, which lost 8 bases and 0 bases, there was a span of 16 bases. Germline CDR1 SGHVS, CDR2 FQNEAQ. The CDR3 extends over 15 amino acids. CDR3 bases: TGTGCCAGCGTTAAAATTCCACAAACTAACTATGGCTACACCTTC. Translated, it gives CASVKIPQTNYGYTF. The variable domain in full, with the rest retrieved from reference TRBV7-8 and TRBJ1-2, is GAGVSQSPRYKVAKRGQDVALRCDPISGHVSLFWYQQALGQGPEFLTYFQNEAQLDKSGLPSDRFFAERPEGSVSTLKIQRTQQEDSAVYLCASVKIPQTNYGYTFGSGTRLTVV.

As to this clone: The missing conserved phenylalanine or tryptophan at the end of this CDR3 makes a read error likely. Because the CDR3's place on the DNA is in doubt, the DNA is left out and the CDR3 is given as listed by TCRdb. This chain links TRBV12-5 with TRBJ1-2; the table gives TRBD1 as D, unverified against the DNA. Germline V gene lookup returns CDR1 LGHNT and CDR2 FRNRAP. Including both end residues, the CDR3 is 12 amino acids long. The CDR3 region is CASGLSTAPLVL.

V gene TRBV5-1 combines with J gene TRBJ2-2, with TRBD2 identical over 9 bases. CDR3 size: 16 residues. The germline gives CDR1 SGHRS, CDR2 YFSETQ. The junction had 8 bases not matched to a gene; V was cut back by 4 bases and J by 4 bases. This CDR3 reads CASSSSGGAPTGELFF. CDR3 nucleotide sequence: TGCGCCAGCAGCAGTAGCGGGGGCGCCCCCACCGGGGAGCTGTTTTTT. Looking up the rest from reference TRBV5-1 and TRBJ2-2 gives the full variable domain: KAGVTQTPRYLIKTRGQQVTLSCSPISGHRSVSWYQQTPGQGLQFLFEYFSETQRNKGNFPGRFSGRQFSNSRSEMNVSTLELGDSALYLCASSSSGGAPTGELFFGEGSRLTVL.

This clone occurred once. CDR3 in amino acids: CASSQNSGGGQETQYF. The CDR3, as DNA: TGTGCCAGCAGCCAAAATAGCGGGGGGGGGCAAGAGACCCAGTACTTC. The rearrangement joins TRBV4-2 to TRBJ2-5; 11 nucleotides align to TRBD2. V was clipped by 2 bases and J by 2 bases; unmatched bases: 4. The germline CDR1 and CDR2 sequences are LGHNA and YNFKEQ. CDR3 length: 16 amino acids.

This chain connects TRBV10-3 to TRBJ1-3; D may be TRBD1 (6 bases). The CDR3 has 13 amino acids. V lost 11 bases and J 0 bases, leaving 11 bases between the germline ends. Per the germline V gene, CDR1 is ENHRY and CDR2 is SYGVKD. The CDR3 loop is CALRQDSGNTIYF. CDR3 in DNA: TGTGCCCTCCGACAGGACTCTGGAAACACCATATATTTT.

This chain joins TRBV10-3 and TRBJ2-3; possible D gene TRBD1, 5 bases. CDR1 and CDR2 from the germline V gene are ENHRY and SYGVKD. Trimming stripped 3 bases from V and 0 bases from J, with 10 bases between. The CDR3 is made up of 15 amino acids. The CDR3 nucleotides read TGTGCCATCAGTGATTTGGACATCAGCACAGATACGCAGTATTTT. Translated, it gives CAISDLDISTDTQYF.

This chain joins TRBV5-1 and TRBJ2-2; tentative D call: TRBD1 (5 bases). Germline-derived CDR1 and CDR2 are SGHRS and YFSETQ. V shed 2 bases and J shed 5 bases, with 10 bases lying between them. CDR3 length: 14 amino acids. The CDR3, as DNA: TGCGCCAGCAGCTTAGGGGTCAATACCGGGGAGCTGTTTTTT. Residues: CASSLGVNTGELFF.

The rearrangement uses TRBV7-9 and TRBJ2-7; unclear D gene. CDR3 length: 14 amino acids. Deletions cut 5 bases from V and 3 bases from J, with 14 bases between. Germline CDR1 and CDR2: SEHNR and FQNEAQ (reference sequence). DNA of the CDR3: TGTGCCAGCAGCCCCGCCGTATCAGTCTACGAGCAGTACTTC. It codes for CASSPAVSVYEQYF.

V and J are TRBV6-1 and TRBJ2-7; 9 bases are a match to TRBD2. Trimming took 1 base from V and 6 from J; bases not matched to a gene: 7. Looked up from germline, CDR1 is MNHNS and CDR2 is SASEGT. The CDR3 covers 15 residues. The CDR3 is CASSEEGGGAREQYV. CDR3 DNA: TGTGCCAGCAGTGAAGAGGGCGGGGGGGCCCGCGAGCAGTACGTC.